This is a list of T cell receptor beta chains from one sample in a study of T-cell reconstitution after alpha-beta-depleted transplantation in children. MiXCR, run by TCRdb on the PCR reads, gives a single entry per CDR3 protein. The repertoire holds around 600,000 distinct CDR3 sequences, with 16% as singletons. The sequenced sample was PBMCs from the stem cell graft donor, obtained from the stem cell graft. Source of these receptors: a human donor who donated a stem cell graft to a child with acute myeloid leukemia. CDR3s include the opening cysteine and the closing phenylalanine or tryptophan.

V gene,J gene,CDR3 protein
TRBV13,TRBJ1-6,CASTPRGSRNSPLHF
TRBV27,TRBJ2-1,CASSRSGRTIEQFF
TRBV20-1,TRBJ2-1,CSAKAGAEYEQFF
TRBV20-1,TRBJ2-1,CSASLGTWGNNEQFF
TRBV7-6,TRBJ1-1,CASSLGRGPNTEAFF
TRBV27,TRBJ1-6,CATRQGVLSPLHF
TRBV12-3/TRBV12-4,TRBJ2-5,CASSLVRGQETQYF
TRBV5-5,TRBJ1-1,CATSPTTANTEAFF
TRBV19,TRBJ2-2,CASSIPQIRAGELFF
TRBV7-9,TRBJ2-5,CASSKGLAGYQETQYF
TRBV9,TRBJ2-2,CASSADATGQAGELFF
TRBV30,TRBJ1-2,CAWTVGSYGYTF
TRBV28,TRBJ1-2,CASSLVVALGGYTF
TRBV20-1,TRBJ1-1,CSALHPGSRYTEAFF
TRBV5-1,TRBJ1-6,CASSARTGDSPLHF
TRBV9,TRBJ2-1,CASSERDRYNEQFF
TRBV24-1,TRBJ2-1,CATRSGGQRNEQFF
TRBV20-1,TRBJ1-2,CSASRGQSNYGYTF
TRBV24-1,TRBJ1-4,CATSDGGQANEKLFF